The source of this T cell receptor beta chain is a study of shared clonotypes between healthy human individuals. Profiled with immunoSEQ multiplex PCR; TCRdb holds only in-frame clones, not every one. The data hold about 2.3 million clones, with more than 80% observed a single time. The CDR3 sequence is 12 residues long. V lost 2 bases, J lost 6 bases, and 5 bases lay in between. Germline V lookup: CDR1 MNHEY, CDR2 SVGAGI. About this clone: Its antigen is unidentified.

Study results and limitations: Expectations were that clonotype sharing among donors would be affected by sequencing depth.

This clonotype was obtained from a man younger than 30 in good health. Some clones in this sample may be carry-over from other donors' samples. The source material was naive CD4+ T cells from PBMCs. As to subset: CD45RA+ positively selected. The rearrangement joins TRBV6-5 to TRBJ2-1; D gene unclear. The CDR3, as DNA: TGTGCCAGCAGTTACCCCCCCAATGAGCAGTTCTTC. Translation gives CASSYPPNEQFF.